The clone carrying this TCR beta chain was picked up many times. These data belong to a study of glioma-infiltrating T cells. The iRepertoire nested amplicon-rescue multiplex PCR amplified TCR alpha and beta CDR3s from RNA. Each CDR3 protein gets one entry after TCRdb re-called the multiplex PCR reads with MiXCR. The sample carries some 85,000 distinct CDR3 sequences, about 23% recorded once. This CDR3 comprises 14 residues. CDR1 is SNHLY, CDR2 FYNNEI, per germline. V was trimmed by 5 bases and J by 5 bases, leaving 12 bases between them. This chain uses TRBV2 with TRBJ1-4; no definite D call. The sequenced sample consisted of glioma tissue, nonneoplastic brain tissue, or PBMCs (not recorded which). The receptor was isolated from a human donor with low-grade glioma or glioblastoma, undergoing nonglioma brain surgery, or in good health (not recorded which). The chain's CDR3 is CASSKGVGNEKLFF. Here the CDR3 DNA reads TGTGCCAGCAGTAAAGGCGTAGGGAATGAAAAACTGTTTTTT.